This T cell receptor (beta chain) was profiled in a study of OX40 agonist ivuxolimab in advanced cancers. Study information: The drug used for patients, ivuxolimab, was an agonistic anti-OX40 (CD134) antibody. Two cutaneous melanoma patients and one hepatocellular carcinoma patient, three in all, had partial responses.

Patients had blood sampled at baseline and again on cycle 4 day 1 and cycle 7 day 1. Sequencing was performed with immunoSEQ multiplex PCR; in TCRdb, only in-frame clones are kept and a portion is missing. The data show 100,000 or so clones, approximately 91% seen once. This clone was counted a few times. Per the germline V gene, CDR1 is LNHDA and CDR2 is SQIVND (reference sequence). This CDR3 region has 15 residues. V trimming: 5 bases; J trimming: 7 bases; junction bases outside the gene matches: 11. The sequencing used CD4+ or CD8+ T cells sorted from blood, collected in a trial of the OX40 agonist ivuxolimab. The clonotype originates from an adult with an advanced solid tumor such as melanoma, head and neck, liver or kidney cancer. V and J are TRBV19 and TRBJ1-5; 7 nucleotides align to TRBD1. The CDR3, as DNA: TGTGCCAGTAGTCCGCCCGTAGGGGGCAGGCAGCCCCAGCATTTT. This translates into CASSPPVGGRQPQHF.